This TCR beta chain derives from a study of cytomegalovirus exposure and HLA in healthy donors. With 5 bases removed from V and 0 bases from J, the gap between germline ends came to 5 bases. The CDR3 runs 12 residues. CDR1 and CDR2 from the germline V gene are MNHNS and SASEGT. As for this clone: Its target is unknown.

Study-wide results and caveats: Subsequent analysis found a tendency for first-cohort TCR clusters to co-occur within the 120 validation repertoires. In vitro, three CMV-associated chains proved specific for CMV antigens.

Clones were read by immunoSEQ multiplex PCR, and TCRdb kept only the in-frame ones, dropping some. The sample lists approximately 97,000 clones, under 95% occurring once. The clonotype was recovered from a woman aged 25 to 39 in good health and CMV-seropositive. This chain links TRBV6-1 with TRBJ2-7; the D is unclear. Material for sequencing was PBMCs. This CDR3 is CASSQNSYEQYF. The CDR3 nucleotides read TGTGCCAGCAGTCAAAACTCCTACGAGCAGTACTTC.